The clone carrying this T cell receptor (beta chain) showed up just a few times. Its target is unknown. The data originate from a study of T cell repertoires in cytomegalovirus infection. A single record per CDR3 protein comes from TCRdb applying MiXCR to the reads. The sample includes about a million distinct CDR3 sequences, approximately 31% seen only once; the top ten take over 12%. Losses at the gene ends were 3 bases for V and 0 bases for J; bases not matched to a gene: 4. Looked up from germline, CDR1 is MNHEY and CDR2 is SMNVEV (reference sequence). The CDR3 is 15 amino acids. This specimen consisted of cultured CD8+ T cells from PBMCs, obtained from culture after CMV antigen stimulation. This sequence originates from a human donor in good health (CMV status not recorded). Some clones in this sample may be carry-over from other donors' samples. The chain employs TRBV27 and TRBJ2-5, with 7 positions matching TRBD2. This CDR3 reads CASSLGGVYQETQYF. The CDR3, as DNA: TGTGCCAGCAGTTTGGGGGGGGTGTACCAAGAGACCCAGTACTTC.